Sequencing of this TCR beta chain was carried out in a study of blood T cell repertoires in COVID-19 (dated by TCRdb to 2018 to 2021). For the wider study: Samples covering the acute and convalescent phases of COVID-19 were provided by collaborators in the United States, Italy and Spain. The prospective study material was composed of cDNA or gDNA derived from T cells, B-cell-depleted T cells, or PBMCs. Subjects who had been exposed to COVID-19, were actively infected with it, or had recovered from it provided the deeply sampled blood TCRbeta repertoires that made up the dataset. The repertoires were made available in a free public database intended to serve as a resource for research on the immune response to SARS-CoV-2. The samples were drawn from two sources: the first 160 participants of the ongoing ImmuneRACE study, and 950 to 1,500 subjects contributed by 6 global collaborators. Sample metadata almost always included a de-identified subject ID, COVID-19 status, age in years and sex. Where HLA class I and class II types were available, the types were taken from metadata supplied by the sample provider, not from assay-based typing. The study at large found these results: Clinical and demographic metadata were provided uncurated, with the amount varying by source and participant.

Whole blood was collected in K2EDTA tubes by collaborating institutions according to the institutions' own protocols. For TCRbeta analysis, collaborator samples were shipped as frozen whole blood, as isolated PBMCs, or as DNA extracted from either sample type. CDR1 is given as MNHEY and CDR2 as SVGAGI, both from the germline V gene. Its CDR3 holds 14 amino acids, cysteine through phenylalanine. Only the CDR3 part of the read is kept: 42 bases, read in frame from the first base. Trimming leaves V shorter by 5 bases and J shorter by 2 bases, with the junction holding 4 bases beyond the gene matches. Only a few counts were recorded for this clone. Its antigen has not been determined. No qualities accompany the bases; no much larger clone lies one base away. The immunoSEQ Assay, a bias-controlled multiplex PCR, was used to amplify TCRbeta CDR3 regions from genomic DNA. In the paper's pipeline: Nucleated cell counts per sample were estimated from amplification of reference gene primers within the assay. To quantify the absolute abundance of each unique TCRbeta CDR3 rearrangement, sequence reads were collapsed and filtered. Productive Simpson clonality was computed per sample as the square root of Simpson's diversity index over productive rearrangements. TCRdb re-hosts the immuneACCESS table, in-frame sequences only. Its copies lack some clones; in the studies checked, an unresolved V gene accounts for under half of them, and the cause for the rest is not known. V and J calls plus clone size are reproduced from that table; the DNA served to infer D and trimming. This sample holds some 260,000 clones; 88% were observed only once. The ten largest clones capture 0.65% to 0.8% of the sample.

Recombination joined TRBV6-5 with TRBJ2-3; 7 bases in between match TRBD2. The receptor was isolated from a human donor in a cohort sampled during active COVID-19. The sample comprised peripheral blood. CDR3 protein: CASSLRLATDTQYF. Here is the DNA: TGTGCCAGCAGTCTCAGACTAGCCACAGATACGCAGTATTTT.